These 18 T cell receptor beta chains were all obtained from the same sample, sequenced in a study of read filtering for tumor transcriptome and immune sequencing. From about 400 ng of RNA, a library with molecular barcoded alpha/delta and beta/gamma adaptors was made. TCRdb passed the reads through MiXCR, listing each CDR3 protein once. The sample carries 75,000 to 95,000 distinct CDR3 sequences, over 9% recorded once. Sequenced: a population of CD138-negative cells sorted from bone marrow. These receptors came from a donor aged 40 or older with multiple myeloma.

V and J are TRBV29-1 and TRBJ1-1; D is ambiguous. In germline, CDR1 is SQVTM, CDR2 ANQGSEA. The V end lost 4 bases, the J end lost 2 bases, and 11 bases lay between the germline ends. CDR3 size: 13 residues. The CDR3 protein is CSVGVGSNTEAFF. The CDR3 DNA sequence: TGCAGCGTTGGGGTGGGGAGCAACACTGAAGCTTTCTTT.

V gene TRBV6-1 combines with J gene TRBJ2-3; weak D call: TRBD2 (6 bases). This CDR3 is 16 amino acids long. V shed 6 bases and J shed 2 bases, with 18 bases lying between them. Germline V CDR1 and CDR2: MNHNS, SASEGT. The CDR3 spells CASRQGLGTPTDTQYF. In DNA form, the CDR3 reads TGTGCCAGCAGGCAGGGACTCGGGACTCCCACAGATACGCAGTATTTT.

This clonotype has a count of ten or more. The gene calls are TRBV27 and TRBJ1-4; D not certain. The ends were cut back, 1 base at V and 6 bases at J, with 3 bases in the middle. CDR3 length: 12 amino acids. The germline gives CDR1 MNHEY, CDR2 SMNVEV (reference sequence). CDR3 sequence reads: CASSLYHEKLFF. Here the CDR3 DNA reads TGTGCCAGCAGTTTATACCATGAAAAACTGTTTTTT.

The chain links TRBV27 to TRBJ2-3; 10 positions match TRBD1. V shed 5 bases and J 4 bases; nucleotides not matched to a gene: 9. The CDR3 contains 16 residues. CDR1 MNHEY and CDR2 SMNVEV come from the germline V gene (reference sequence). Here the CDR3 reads CASSLRDRGSADTQYF. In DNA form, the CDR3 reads TGTGCCAGCAGTCTCCGGGACAGGGGATCGGCAGATACGCAGTATTTT.

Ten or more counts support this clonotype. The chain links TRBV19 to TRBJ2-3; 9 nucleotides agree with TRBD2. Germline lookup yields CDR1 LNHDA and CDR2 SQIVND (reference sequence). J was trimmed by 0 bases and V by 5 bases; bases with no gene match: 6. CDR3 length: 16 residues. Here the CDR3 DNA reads TGTGCCAGTAGTCCAGCGGGAGGAGTGAGCACAGATACGCAGTATTTT. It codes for CASSPAGGVSTDTQYF.

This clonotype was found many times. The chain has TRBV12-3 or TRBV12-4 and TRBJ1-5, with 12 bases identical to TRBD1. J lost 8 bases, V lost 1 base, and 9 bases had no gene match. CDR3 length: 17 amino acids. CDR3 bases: TGTGCCAGCAGTTTAGAGGGACAGGGGGCTTATGGGAAGCCCCAGCATTTT. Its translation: CASSLEGQGAYGKPQHF.

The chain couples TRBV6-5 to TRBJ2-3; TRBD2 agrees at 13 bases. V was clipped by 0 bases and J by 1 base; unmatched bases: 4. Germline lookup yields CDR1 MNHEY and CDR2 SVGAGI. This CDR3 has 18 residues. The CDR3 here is CASSYSTGLAGGTDTQYF. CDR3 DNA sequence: TGTGCCAGCAGTTACTCCACAGGACTAGCGGGAGGCACAGATACGCAGTATTTT.

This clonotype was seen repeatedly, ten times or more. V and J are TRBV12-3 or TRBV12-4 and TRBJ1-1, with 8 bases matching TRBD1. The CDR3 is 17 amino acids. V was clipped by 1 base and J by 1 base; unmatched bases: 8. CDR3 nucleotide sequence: TGTGCCAGCAGTTTAGTGATAGGAGACAGGGGGAACACTGAAGCTTTCTTT. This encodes CASSLVIGDRGNTEAFF.

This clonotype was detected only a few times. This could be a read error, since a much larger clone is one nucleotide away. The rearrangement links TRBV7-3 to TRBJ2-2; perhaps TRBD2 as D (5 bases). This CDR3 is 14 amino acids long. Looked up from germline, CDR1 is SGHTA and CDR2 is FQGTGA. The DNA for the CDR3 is TGTGCCAGCAGCTTACAGGAGAACACCGGGGAGCTGCTTTTT. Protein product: CASSLQENTGELLF.

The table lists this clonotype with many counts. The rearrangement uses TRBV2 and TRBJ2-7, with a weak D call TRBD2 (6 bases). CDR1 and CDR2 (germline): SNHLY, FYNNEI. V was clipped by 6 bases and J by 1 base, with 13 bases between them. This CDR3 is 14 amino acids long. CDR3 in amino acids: CASRTDSGSYEQYF. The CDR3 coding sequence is TGTGCCAGCAGGACTGATAGCGGATCCTACGAGCAGTACTTC.

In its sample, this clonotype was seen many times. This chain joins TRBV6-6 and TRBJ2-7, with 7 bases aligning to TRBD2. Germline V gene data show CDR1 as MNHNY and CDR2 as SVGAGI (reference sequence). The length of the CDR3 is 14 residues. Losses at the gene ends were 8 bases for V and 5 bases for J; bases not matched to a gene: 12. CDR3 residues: CASWDLHGTNEQYF. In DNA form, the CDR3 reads TGTGCCAGCTGGGACCTCCATGGGACTAACGAGCAGTACTTC.

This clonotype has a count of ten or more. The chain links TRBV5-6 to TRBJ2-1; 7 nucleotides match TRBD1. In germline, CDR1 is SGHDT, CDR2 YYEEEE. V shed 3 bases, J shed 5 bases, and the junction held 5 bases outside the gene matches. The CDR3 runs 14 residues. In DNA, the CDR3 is TGTGCCAGCAGCTCCTTGACAGGGAACAATGAGCAGTTCTTC. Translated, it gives CASSSLTGNNEQFF.

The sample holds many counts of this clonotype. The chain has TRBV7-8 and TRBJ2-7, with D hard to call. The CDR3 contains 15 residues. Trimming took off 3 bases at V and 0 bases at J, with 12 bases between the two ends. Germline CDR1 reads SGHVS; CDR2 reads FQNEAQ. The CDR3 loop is CASSFGSGASYEQYF. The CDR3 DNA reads TGTGCCAGCAGCTTTGGTTCAGGTGCCTCCTACGAGCAGTACTTC.

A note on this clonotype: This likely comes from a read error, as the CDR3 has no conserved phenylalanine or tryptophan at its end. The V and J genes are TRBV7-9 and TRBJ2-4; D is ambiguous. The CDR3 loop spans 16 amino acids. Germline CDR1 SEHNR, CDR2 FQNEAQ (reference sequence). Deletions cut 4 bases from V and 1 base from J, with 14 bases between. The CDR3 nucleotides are TGTGCCAGCAGCTCCCCAAGGGCTCCGGCCAAAAACATTCAGTACCTC. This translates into CASSSPRAPAKNIQYL.

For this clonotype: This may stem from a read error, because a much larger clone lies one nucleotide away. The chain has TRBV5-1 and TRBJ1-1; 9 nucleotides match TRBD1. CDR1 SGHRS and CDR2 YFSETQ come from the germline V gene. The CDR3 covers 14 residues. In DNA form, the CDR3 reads TGCACCAGCAGCCCGGGACAGGGTTGGACTGAAGCTTTCTTT. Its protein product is CTSSPGQGWTEAFF.

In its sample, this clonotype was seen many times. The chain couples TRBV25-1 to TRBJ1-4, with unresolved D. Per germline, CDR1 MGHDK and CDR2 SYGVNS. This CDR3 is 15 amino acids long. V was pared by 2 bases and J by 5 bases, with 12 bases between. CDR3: CASSESGRGNEKLFF. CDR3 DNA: TGTGCCAGCAGTGAAAGTGGCAGAGGAAATGAAAAACTGTTTTTT.

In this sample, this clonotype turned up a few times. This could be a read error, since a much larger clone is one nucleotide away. This CDR3 is CASCQQGWDEQYF. DNA for the CDR3: TGTGCCAGCTGCCAGCAGGGGTGGGACGAGCAGTACTTC. The gene calls are TRBV3-1 and TRBJ2-7; possible D gene TRBD1, 6 bases. Germline lookup yields CDR1 LGHDT and CDR2 YNNKEL (reference sequence). CDR3 size: 13 residues.

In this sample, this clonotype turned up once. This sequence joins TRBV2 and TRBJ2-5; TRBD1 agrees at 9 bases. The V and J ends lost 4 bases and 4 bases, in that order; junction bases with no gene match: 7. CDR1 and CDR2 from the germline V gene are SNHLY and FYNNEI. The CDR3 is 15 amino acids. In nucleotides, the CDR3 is TGTGCCAGCAGTGCGGACAGGGGAGCTACAGAGACCCAGTACTTC. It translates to CASSADRGATETQYF.